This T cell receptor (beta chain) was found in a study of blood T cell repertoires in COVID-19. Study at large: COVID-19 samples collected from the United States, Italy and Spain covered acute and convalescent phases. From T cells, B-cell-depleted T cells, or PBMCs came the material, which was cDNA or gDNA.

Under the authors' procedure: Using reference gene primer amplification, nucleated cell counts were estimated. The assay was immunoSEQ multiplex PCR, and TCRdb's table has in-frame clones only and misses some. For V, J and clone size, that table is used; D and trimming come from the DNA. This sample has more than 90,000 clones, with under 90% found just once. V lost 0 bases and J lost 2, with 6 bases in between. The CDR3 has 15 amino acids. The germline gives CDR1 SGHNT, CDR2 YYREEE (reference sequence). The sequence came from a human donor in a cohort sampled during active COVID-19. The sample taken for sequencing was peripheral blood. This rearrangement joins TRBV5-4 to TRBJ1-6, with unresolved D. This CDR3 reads CASSLGQTYNSPLHF. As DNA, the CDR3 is TGTGCCAGCAGCTTGGGGCAGACCTATAATTCACCCCTCCACTTT. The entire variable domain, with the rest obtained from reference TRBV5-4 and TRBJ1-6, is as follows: ETGVTQSPTHLIKTRGQQVTLRCSSQSGHNTVSWYQQALGQGPQFIFQYYREEENGRGNFPPRFSGLQFPNYSSELNVNALELDDSALYLCASSLGQTYNSPLHFGNGTRLTVT.